Listed below are T cell receptor beta chains from one sample, sequenced in a study of blood T cell repertoires in COVID-19. Sequencing was performed with immunoSEQ multiplex PCR; in TCRdb, only in-frame clones are kept and a portion is missing. The sample holds around 150,000 clones, 65% to 90% seen once. The source material was peripheral blood. All receptors derive from a man between 65 and 85 years old with acute or convalescent COVID-19. Each CDR3 is given with its conserved first and last residue. The order of the fields is clone size, CDR3 length, V gene, J gene, D gene, CDR3 DNA, CDR3 protein. A D gene is named only where the DNA matches it firmly. Clone size appears in some rows only: once, few, many, or a class for an expanded clone.

size: -; length: 14; V: TRBV28; J: TRBJ1-4; D: -; DNA: TGTGCCAGCAGTTGGAGACCCGTTAATGAAAAACTGTTTTTT; CDR3: CASSWRPVNEKLFF
size: -; length: 15; V: TRBV7-3; J: TRBJ2-7; D: TRBD1; DNA: TGTGCCAGCAGCTCCGGACAGGGGGCCTCGAGCGAGCAGTACTTC; CDR3: CASSSGQGASSEQYF
size: -; length: 13; V: TRBV2; J: TRBJ2-7; D: -; DNA: TGTGCCAGCAGTGTGGACGAAAGGAGGGCCCCCGTCTTC; CDR3: CASSVDERRAPVF
size: once; length: 17; V: TRBV6-2/TRBV6-3; J: TRBJ2-3; D: -; DNA: TGTGCCAGCAGTTTTCCGCGTGGCGGAGGGAAAGGAGATACGCAGTATTTT; CDR3: CASSFPRGGGKGDTQYF
size: -; length: 17; V: TRBV6-2/TRBV6-3; J: TRBJ2-2; D: TRBD2; DNA: TGTGCCAGCAGTTTCCCTAGCGGGAGAGGGAACACCGGGGAGCTGTTTTTT; CDR3: CASSFPSGRGNTGELFF
size: -; length: 15; V: TRBV5-1; J: TRBJ2-3; D: TRBD2; DNA: TGCGCCAGCAGCCCCGGGACTAGCGGGGCTGATACGCAGTATTTT; CDR3: CASSPGTSGADTQYF
size: -; length: 15; V: TRBV6-4; J: TRBJ2-1; D: -; DNA: TGTGCCAGCAGTGACTCGCTAAGGACTAACAATGAGCAGTTCTTC; CDR3: CASSDSLRTNNEQFF
size: -; length: 14; V: TRBV28; J: TRBJ1-2; D: TRBD1; DNA: TGTGCCAGCAGTTCCACAGGGGGAGACTATGGCTACACCTTC; CDR3: CASSSTGGDYGYTF
size: few; length: 13; V: TRBV7-3; J: TRBJ2-2; D: -; DNA: TGTGCCAGCAGCTTACAGGGCACCGGGGAGCTGTTTTTT; CDR3: CASSLQGTGELFF
size: -; length: 14; V: TRBV6-4; J: TRBJ1-1; D: -; DNA: TGTGCCAGCAGCGCACAGGGTGGGAACACTGAAGCTTTCTTT; CDR3: CASSAQGGNTEAFF
size: -; length: 16; V: TRBV6-2/TRBV6-3; J: TRBJ2-3; D: TRBD2; DNA: TGTGCCAGCAGTTACGGTAGCGGGAGTGAGACAGATACGCAGTATTTT; CDR3: CASSYGSGSETDTQYF
size: -; length: 12; V: TRBV10-1; J: TRBJ2-7; D: -; DNA: TGCGCCAGCAGTGAGTCTAGTTACGAGCAGTACTTC; CDR3: CASSESSYEQYF
size: once; length: 16; V: TRBV9; J: TRBJ2-7; D: TRBD2; DNA: TGTGCCAGCAGCGTAGAGCCCTCGGGAGGGAACTACGAGCAGTACTTC; CDR3: CASSVEPSGGNYEQYF
size: -; length: 13; V: TRBV12-3/TRBV12-4; J: TRBJ2-3; D: -; DNA: TGTGCCAGCAGCTCAGGGCGTGCAGATACGCAGTATTTT; CDR3: CASSSGRADTQYF
size: -; length: 18; V: TRBV28; J: TRBJ1-1; D: -; DNA: TGTGCCAGCAGTTTATTTCAGGGGAGGGGCCTCATGAACACTGAAGCTTTCTTT; CDR3: CASSLFQGRGLMNTEAFF
size: -; length: 15; V: TRBV10-1; J: TRBJ1-4; D: TRBD1; DNA: TGCGCCAGCAGTTGGGTACAGGGGGAACCTGAAAAACTGTTTTTT; CDR3: CASSWVQGEPEKLFF
size: -; length: 17; V: TRBV10-3; J: TRBJ2-1; D: TRBD2; DNA: TGTGCCATCAGTGAGTCGGGACTAGCGGGACGCTACAATGAGCAGTTCTTC; CDR3: CAISESGLAGRYNEQFF